This T cell receptor (beta chain) was documented in a study of blood T cell repertoires in COVID-19. Libraries were prepared by immunoSEQ multiplex PCR; TCRdb keeps only in-frame clonotypes and omits some of them. Of 130,000 to 150,000 clones listed, approximately 89% are singletons. This CDR3 spans 16 amino acids. Germline-derived CDR1 and CDR2 are LGHDT and YNNKEL (reference sequence). V lost 2 bases and J lost 3; bases outside the gene matches: 9. Material: peripheral blood. The sequence came from a human donor in a cohort sampled during active COVID-19. The chain uses TRBV3-1 (or the pseudogene TRBV3-2) and TRBJ2-7, with 8 bases that match TRBD1. The CDR3 loop is CASSQLGGTGFYEQYF. CDR3 in DNA: TGTGCCAGCAGCCAATTAGGGGGGACAGGCTTCTACGAGCAGTACTTC.